This TCR beta chain came from a study of T cells in Graves' hyperthyroidism and ophthalmopathy. General study results and limits: A median 6.5 months before onset, the model predicted ophthalmopathy.

In regard to this clonotype: Its antigen is not known.

TCR beta CDR3 region amplification was performed from RNA transcripts. The HTBI primer set was used in a first-round RT-PCR of the TCR CDR3. Each CDR3 protein gets one entry after TCRdb re-called the multiplex PCR reads with MiXCR. The sample lists over 700,000 distinct CDR3 sequences, around a sixth occurring once. This CDR3 contains 14 residues. V lost 2 bases, J lost 3 bases, and 10 bases lay in between. Germline assignment: CDR1 SGHTA and CDR2 FQGNSA. Patients were aged 18 to 65, had disease duration under 2 months, and had newly diagnosed hyperthyroidism. The source of the PBMCs was 10 ml of fresh peripheral blood.

Sequencing was performed on blood. The gene calls are TRBV7-2 and TRBJ1-2; D is unresolved. The TCR sequence derives from a woman in her fifties or sixties with Graves' hyperthyroidism that later progressed to Graves' ophthalmopathy. This CDR3 is CASSLMADDYGYTF. DNA for the CDR3: TGTGCCAGCAGCTTAATGGCCGACGACTATGGCTACACCTTC. Full variable domain (rest looked up from reference TRBV7-2 and TRBJ1-2): GAGVSQSPSNKVTEKGKDVELRCDPISGHTALYWYRQSLGQGLEFLIYFQGNSAPDKSGLPSDRFSAERTGGSVSTLTIQRTQQEDSAVYLCASSLMADDYGYTFGSGTRLTVV.